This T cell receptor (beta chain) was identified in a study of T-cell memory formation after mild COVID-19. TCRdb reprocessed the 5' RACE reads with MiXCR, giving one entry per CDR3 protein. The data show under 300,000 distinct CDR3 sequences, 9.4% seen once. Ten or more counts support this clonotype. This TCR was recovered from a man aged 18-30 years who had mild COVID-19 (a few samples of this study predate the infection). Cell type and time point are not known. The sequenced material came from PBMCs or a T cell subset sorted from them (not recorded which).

The CDR3 bases are TGCAGCGTCGAGGAGGCGGACAGGAGGGGAGATACGCAGTATTTT. As protein: CSVEEADRRGDTQYF. The gene calls are TRBV29-1 and TRBJ2-3, with TRBD1 as a possible D gene (7 bases). The CDR3 spans 15 residues. Germline V gene data show CDR1 as SQVTM and CDR2 as ANQGSEA. Trimming pared 6 bases from V and 5 bases from J, leaving 21 bases between.